The 32 T cell receptor beta chains presented below share a single source sample, sequenced in a study of blood T cell repertoires in COVID-19 (dated by TCRdb to between 2020 and 2021). The protocol used for the library was the immunoSEQ multiplex PCR assay. Not all clones reach the TCRdb copy of this immuneACCESS table, which keeps in-frame sequences only. Checked studies attribute under half of the gap to unresolved V genes and leave the rest unexplained. The sample table lists roughly 350,000 clones, 85% of them with a count of one. In total, the top ten clones hold roughly 3.7% of the sample. Sequenced material: peripheral blood. These TCRs come from a woman aged 18-35 years with acute or convalescent COVID-19.

This clone was seen a few times. V gene TRBV7-8 combines with J gene TRBJ2-7; unclear D gene. This CDR3 region has 13 residues. CDR1 and CDR2 from the germline V gene are SGHVS and FQNEAQ. With 6 bases removed from V and 0 bases from J, the gap between germline ends came to 9 bases. Here the CDR3 DNA reads TGTGCCAGCAGGTTTGGTAGCTCCTACGAGCAGTACTTC. It codes for CASRFGSSYEQYF. Drawing the rest from reference TRBV7-8 and TRBJ2-7, the complete variable domain is GAGVSQSPRYKVAKRGQDVALRCDPISGHVSLFWYQQALGQGPEFLTYFQNEAQLDKSGLPSDRFFAERPEGSVSTLKIQRTQQEDSAVYLCASRFGSSYEQYFGPGTRLTVT.

J is TRBJ2-1 and V is TRBV3-1 (or the pseudogene TRBV3-2); no firm D call. This CDR3 spans 16 amino acids. Germline V gene sequence: CDR1 LGHDT, CDR2 YNNKEL (reference sequence). With 4 bases removed from V and 8 bases from J, the gap between germline ends came to 21 bases. The CDR3 bases are TGTGCCAGCAGCCCCGCCGTCCGTAACAGTGGGCATGAGCAGTTCTTC. As protein: CASSPAVRNSGHEQFF.

A single count supports this clone. This rearrangement joins TRBV5-6 to TRBJ2-2; TRBD2 agrees at 8 bases. With V trimmed by 2 bases and J by 6 bases, 9 bases remained unmatched. Germline assignment: CDR1 SGHDT and CDR2 YYEEEE. The CDR3 spans 16 residues. In nucleotides, the CDR3 is TGTGCCAGCAGCTTCGGTCTAGCGGGTTTCGCCGGGGAGCTGTTTTTT. This sequence encodes CASSFGLAGFAGELFF.

The J gene is TRBJ2-2, the V gene TRBV3-1 (or the pseudogene TRBV3-2); D unresolved. V was cut by 5 bases and J by 4 bases, with 11 bases left in between. The CDR3 consists of 14 residues. Germline V gene lookup returns CDR1 LGHDT and CDR2 YNNKEL (reference sequence). CDR3: CASSLLAVTGELFF. Here the CDR3 DNA reads TGTGCCAGCAGCTTGCTGGCTGTCACCGGGGAGCTGTTTTTT.

The chain is built from TRBV9 and TRBJ1-2; D is possibly TRBD1 (6 bases). This CDR3 is built from 15 residues. The germline V and J ends were trimmed by 0 bases and 4 bases, with 13 bases remaining between them. The germline V gene encodes CDR1 SGDLS and CDR2 YYNGEE. CDR3 sequence: CASSVGGGHSYGYTF. In DNA, the CDR3 is TGTGCCAGCAGCGTAGGCGGGGGCCACAGCTATGGCTACACCTTC.

This clone was counted only a few times. This sequence joins TRBV2 and TRBJ2-5, with 9 positions matching TRBD1. The V and J ends lost 11 bases and 5 bases, in that order; junction bases with no gene match: 6. CDR3 length: 12 residues. Germline V gives CDR1 SNHLY, CDR2 FYNNEI. The CDR3 here is CAGGQGMETQYF. Written as DNA, the CDR3 is TGTGCCGGCGGACAGGGGATGGAGACCCAGTACTTC.

V usage is TRBV4-1 and J usage is TRBJ1-2; no clear D gene. V was trimmed by 0 bases and J by 8 bases, leaving 16 bases between them. CDR1 and CDR2 (germline): MGHRA, YSYEKL. The CDR3 runs 15 residues. The CDR3 sequence: CASSQEGSWAGGYTF. The DNA of the CDR3 is TGCGCCAGCAGCCAAGAAGGGAGCTGGGCTGGAGGCTACACCTTC.

J is TRBJ1-3 and V is TRBV2; 7 nucleotides match TRBD1. Germline CDR1 SNHLY, CDR2 FYNNEI. J lost 4 bases, V lost 6 bases, and 9 bases had no gene match. CDR3 length: 15 amino acids. CDR3 amino acids: CASRNRGSTGNTIYF. The CDR3 DNA sequence: TGTGCCAGCAGAAACAGGGGTTCCACCGGAAACACCATATATTTT.

V and J are TRBV28 and TRBJ1-2, with D tentatively TRBD1 (5 bases). The V and J ends lost 6 bases and 3 bases respectively, with 14 bases between them. CDR1 and CDR2 (germline): MDHEN, SYDVKM. This CDR3 comprises 14 residues. The CDR3 spells CASSSAGRDYGYTF. CDR3 sequence (DNA): TGTGCCAGCAGCTCCGCAGGGAGGGACTATGGCTACACCTTC.

The chain has TRBV5-8 and TRBJ1-6, with D possibly TRBD1 on 6 matching bases. This CDR3 has 17 residues. Looked up from germline, CDR1 is SGHTS and CDR2 is YDEGEE. V shed 0 bases and J shed 5 bases, with 15 bases lying between them. CDR3 DNA: TGTGCCAGCAGCTTGGCCCTCGGGACACCGAATAATTCACCCCTCCACTTT. This sequence encodes CASSLALGTPNNSPLHF.

This clone was seen a handful of times. The rearrangement uses TRBV2 and TRBJ2-4; TRBD1 matches at 9 bases. Germline V gene sequence: CDR1 SNHLY, CDR2 FYNNEI. The CDR3 contains 17 residues. Trimming cost V 8 bases and J 2 bases; bases outside gene matches: 13. CDR3 sequence reads: CASRQPGQGNSKNIQYF. CDR3 DNA sequence: TGTGCCAGCCGACAGCCCGGACAGGGGAACTCCAAAAACATTCAGTACTTC. Looking up the rest from reference TRBV2 and TRBJ2-4 gives the full variable domain: EPEVTQTPSHQVTQMGQEVILRCVPISNHLYFYWYRQILGQKVEFLVSFYNNEISEKSEIFDDQFSVERPDGSNFTLKIRSTKLEDSAMYFCASRQPGQGNSKNIQYFGAGTRLSVL.

A single count supports this clone. The chain couples TRBV3-1 (or the pseudogene TRBV3-2) to TRBJ2-7; 8 bases fit TRBD1. The CDR3 totals 12 residues. The J segment lost 4 bases and the V segment lost 4 bases, leaving 0 bases of the junction unmatched. CDR1 is LGHDT and CDR2 is YNNKEL in the germline V gene (reference sequence). The CDR3 sequence: CASSRTGYEQYF. The CDR3, as DNA: TGTGCCAGCAGCCGGACAGGGTACGAGCAGTACTTC.

The chain couples TRBV2 to TRBJ2-7, with no clear D. CDR3 length: 10 amino acids. V was pared by 7 bases and J by 5 bases, with 6 bases between. Germline CDR1 is SNHLY and CDR2 is FYNNEI. CDR3 sequence reads: CASTYNEQYF. The CDR3 DNA is TGTGCCAGCACTTACAACGAGCAGTACTTC.

The chain has TRBV28 and TRBJ1-3, with 11 nucleotides matching TRBD1. Germline CDR1 reads MDHEN; CDR2 reads SYDVKM. This CDR3 has 17 residues. After removal of 4 bases from V and 0 bases from J, the junction contained 5 bases not matched to a gene. The CDR3 DNA reads as TGTGCCAGCAGTTCTGGGACAGGGGGTTTCTCTGGAAACACCATATATTTT. Amino acid sequence: CASSSGTGGFSGNTIYF.

The chain couples TRBV5-6 to TRBJ2-1, with 10 bases matching TRBD2. This CDR3 is built from 18 residues. The V segment lost 4 bases and the J segment 6 bases; nucleotides outside the gene matches: 16. The V gene's germline CDR1 is SGHDT and CDR2 YYEEEE. The CDR3 DNA reads TGTGCCAGCAGCCCACCCCAAGGAGCGCTAGCGGGAGTCAATGAGCAGTTCTTC. Residues: CASSPPQGALAGVNEQFF.

The rearrangement links TRBV10-3 to TRBJ1-4; 11 nucleotides agree with TRBD1. CDR3 length: 15 amino acids. CDR1 is ENHRY, CDR2 SYGVKD, per germline. Trimming at V came to 5 bases and at J to 8 bases, leaving 7 bases not matched to a gene. The CDR3 loop reads CAISIGQGAGEKLFF. DNA of the CDR3: TGTGCCATCAGTATAGGACAGGGGGCGGGGGAAAAACTGTTTTTT.

The rearrangement joins TRBV27 to TRBJ1-1; D may be TRBD1 (6 bases). The CDR3 extends over 14 amino acids. The V end lost 4 bases, the J end lost 11 bases, and 20 bases lay between the germline ends. Germline CDR1 is MNHEY and CDR2 is SMNVEV (reference sequence). CDR3 nucleotide sequence: TGTGCCAGCAGTTCCTTGACAGGCACCTTCGGGGCTTTCTTT. It codes for CASSSLTGTFGAFF.

The chain recombines TRBV24-1 with TRBJ1-5; tentative D call: TRBD1 (6 bases). Looked up from germline, CDR1 is KGHDR and CDR2 is SFDVKD. The CDR3 has 16 amino acids. Trimming removed 7 bases from V and 0 bases from J, with 15 bases in between. The CDR3 loop is CATRYPDSYSNQPQHF. CDR3 coding DNA: TGTGCCACCAGGTACCCGGACAGTTATAGCAATCAGCCCCAGCATTTT.

CDR3 DNA: TGCGCCAGCAGCTCAGAGACAGGGGCCGACGAGCAGTACTTC. It yields the protein CASSSETGADEQYF. This chain connects TRBV5-1 to TRBJ2-7; 8 nucleotides line up with TRBD1. Germline V lookup: CDR1 SGHRS, CDR2 YFSETQ. The CDR3 extends over 14 amino acids. Trimming cost V 3 bases and J 5 bases; bases outside gene matches: 7.

This chain links TRBV9 with TRBJ2-6; the match to TRBD1 covers 8 bases. There are 18 residues in the CDR3. In germline, CDR1 is SGDLS, CDR2 YYNGEE. With 2 bases clipped from V and 2 bases from J, the junction kept 9 bases outside the gene matches. The CDR3 loop reads CASSVGTGALPGANVLTF. CDR3 bases: TGTGCCAGCAGCGTCGGGACAGGAGCCCTCCCTGGGGCCAACGTCCTGACTTTC.

This chain connects TRBV24-1 to TRBJ1-2, with 9 bases that match TRBD1. Trimming removed 2 bases from V and 7 bases from J; junction bases left unmatched: 13. CDR3 size: 17 residues. Looked up from germline, CDR1 is KGHDR and CDR2 is SFDVKD. The CDR3 DNA is TGTGCCACCAGTGATTATTCTCCGGGACAGGGTAACCGTGGCTACACCTTC. Amino acid sequence: CATSDYSPGQGNRGYTF.

The chain recombines TRBV6-7 with TRBJ1-5; 9 nucleotides agree with TRBD1. TRBV6-7 is given ORF status, its function remaining uncertain. Trimming at V came to 10 bases and at J to 1 base, leaving 11 bases not matched to a gene. The CDR3 sequence is 16 residues long. CDR3 sequence (DNA): TGTGCCAACAATCCGACAGGGGGGGTGAGCAATCAGCCCCAGCATTTT. This codes for CANNPTGGVSNQPQHF.

This sequence joins TRBV6-4 and TRBJ2-2; D is ambiguous. V dropped 3 bases and J dropped 5 bases, with 10 bases sitting between them. Germline CDR1 reads MRHNA; CDR2 reads SNTAGT. This CDR3 is built from 14 residues. For the CDR3, the DNA is TGTGCCAGCAGTGAGGTCTGGGCGACCGGGGAGCTGTTTTTT. Amino acid sequence: CASSEVWATGELFF.

This chain uses TRBV6-4 with TRBJ2-1; 9 nucleotides align to TRBD2. The CDR3 has 13 amino acids. V was clipped by 5 bases and J by 8 bases; unmatched bases: 4. Germline V gene sequence: CDR1 MRHNA, CDR2 SNTAGT. The CDR3 protein is CASSQRLADEQFF. The CDR3 DNA reads as TGTGCCAGCAGTCAAAGACTAGCGGATGAGCAGTTCTTC.

The rearrangement links TRBV5-1 to TRBJ2-5; D is uncertain. CDR3 length: 13 residues. Germline CDR1 reads SGHRS; CDR2 reads YFSETQ. V was trimmed by 0 bases and J by 1 base, leaving 4 bases between them. Written as DNA, the CDR3 is TGCGCCAGCAGCTTGGACGGCCAAGAGACCCAGTACTTC. Amino acids: CASSLDGQETQYF. Full variable domain (outside the CDR3, taken from reference TRBV5-1 and TRBJ2-5): KAGVTQTPRYLIKTRGQQVTLSCSPISGHRSVSWYQQTPGQGLQFLFEYFSETQRNKGNFPGRFSGRQFSNSRSEMNVSTLELGDSALYLCASSLDGQETQYFGPGTRLLVL.

J is TRBJ1-1 and V is TRBV30; D is possibly TRBD1 (6 bases). Germline V gene data show CDR1 as GTSNPN and CDR2 as SVGIG (reference sequence). The CDR3 is made up of 11 amino acids. V was shortened by 5 bases and J by 10 bases, with 14 bases between the two germline ends. CDR3 sequence reads: CAWSTGPRAFF. The CDR3 DNA reads as TGTGCCTGGTCGACAGGACCGAGAGCTTTCTTT.

This clone has only one observation. As DNA, the CDR3 is TGTGCCTGGAGTGTAGGCAGGGGGATGGAGTCAGATACGCAGTATTTT. The encoded protein is CAWSVGRGMESDTQYF. The chain joins TRBV30 to TRBJ2-3; 7 nucleotides match TRBD1. The junction had 10 bases not matched to a gene; V was cut back by 0 bases and J by 4 bases. Germline CDR1 and CDR2: GTSNPN and SVGIG (reference sequence). CDR3 size: 16 residues.

For this clone: Additional DNA sequences in this sample encode the identical CDR3. This chain uses TRBV28 with TRBJ2-5; no reliable D call. Germline V gene sequence: CDR1 MDHEN, CDR2 SYDVKM. Trimming left V 2 bases short and J 4 bases short, with 5 bases between. This CDR3 has 12 amino acids. CDR3 loop: CASSLSRETQYF. The CDR3 DNA reads as TGTGCCAGCAGTTTAAGTAGAGAGACCCAGTACTTC.

The genes are TRBV4-2 and TRBJ1-2, with 8 bases aligning to TRBD1. The J segment lost 7 bases and the V segment lost 0 bases, leaving 7 bases of the junction unmatched. The length of the CDR3 is 15 residues. Germline V CDR1 and CDR2: LGHNA, YNFKEQ. In DNA, the CDR3 is TGTGCCAGCAGCCAAGATAGGACAGGGAAGGGTGGCTACACCTTC. This gives the protein CASSQDRTGKGGYTF.

For the CDR3, the DNA is TGTGCCAGCCGGCAATCGGGGGTTCAAGAGACCCAGTACTTC. Its translation: CASRQSGVQETQYF. The chain has TRBV25-1 and TRBJ2-5, with a possible D match to TRBD2 (6 bases). Trimming took off 8 bases at V and 2 bases at J, with 15 bases between the two ends. The CDR3 loop spans 14 amino acids. CDR1 is MGHDK and CDR2 is SYGVNS in the germline V gene. The full variable domain, completed using reference TRBV25-1 and TRBJ2-5, is EADIYQTPRYLVIGTGKKITLECSQTMGHDKMYWYQQDPGMELHLIHYSYGVNSTEKGDLSSESTVSRIRTEHFPLTLESARPSHTSQYLCASRQSGVQETQYFGPGTRLLVL.

The V gene is TRBV5-1, the J gene TRBJ2-1; possibly TRBD2 for D (5 bases). Looked up from germline, CDR1 is SGHRS and CDR2 is YFSETQ. The CDR3 length is 14 residues. The germline V and J ends were trimmed by 8 bases and 0 bases, with 12 bases remaining between them. CDR3 protein: CASATGSSYNEQFF. In DNA form, the CDR3 reads TGCGCCAGTGCGACTGGGAGCTCCTACAATGAGCAGTTCTTC.

This chain uses TRBV10-3 with TRBJ1-2, with unresolved D. The CDR3 spans 11 residues. The V end lost 6 bases, the J end lost 13 bases, and 15 bases lay between the germline ends. CDR1 is ENHRY, CDR2 SYGVKD, per germline. The CDR3 DNA reads TGTGCCATCAGCCCCCTCGGGTGGCTCACCTTC. Its translation: CAISPLGWLTF.